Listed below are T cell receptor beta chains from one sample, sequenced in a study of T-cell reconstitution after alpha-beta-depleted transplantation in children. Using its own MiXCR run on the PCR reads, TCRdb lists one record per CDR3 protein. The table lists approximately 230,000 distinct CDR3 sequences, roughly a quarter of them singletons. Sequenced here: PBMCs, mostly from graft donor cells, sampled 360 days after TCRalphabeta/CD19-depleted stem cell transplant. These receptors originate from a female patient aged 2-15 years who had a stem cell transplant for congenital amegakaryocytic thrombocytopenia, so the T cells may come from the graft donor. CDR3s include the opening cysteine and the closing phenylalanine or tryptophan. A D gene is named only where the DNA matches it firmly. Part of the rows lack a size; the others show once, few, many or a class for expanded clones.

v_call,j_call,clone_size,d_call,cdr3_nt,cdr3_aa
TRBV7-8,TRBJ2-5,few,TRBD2,TGTGCCAGCAGCTTTACCCAGACTAGCGGGGTCGCCAACGAAAAAGAGACCCAGTACTTC,CASSFTQTSGVANEKETQYF
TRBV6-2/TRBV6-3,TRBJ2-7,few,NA,TGTGCCAGCAGTCCCGGACGATTAGGCTACGAGCAGTACTTC,CASSPGRLGYEQYF
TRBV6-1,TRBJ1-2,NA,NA,TGTGCCAGCAGGACGAGGGGCCCCGATGGCTACACCTTC,CASRTRGPDGYTF
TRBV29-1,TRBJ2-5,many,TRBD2,TGCAGCGTTACCATAGCGGGGTTACAAGAGACCCAGTACTTC,CSVTIAGLQETQYF
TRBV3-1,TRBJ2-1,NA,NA,TGTGCCAGCAGCCAAGAATTCGGCGCTAGCTACAATGAGCAGTTCTTC,CASSQEFGASYNEQFF
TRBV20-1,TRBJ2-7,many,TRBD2,TGCAGTGCTCAGCGGGGGAGCTCCTACGAGCAGTACTTC,CSAQRGSSYEQYF
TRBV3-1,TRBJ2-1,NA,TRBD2,TGTGCCAGCAGCCACTTAGCGGGCAACAATGAGCAGTTCTTC,CASSHLAGNNEQFF
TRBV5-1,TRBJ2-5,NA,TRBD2,TGCGCCAGCAGCGGAGCGGGGCAAGAGACCCAGTACTTC,CASSGAGQETQYF
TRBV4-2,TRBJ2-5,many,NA,TGTGCCAGCAGCCAAAATATACAGGGCGAGACCCAGTACTTC,CASSQNIQGETQYF
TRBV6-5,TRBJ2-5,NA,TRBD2,TGTGCCAGCAGTTCTAGCGGGGGGGTACAAGAGACCCAGTACTTC,CASSSSGGVQETQYF
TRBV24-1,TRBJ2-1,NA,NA,TGTGCCACCAGTCTGGGGAGCTCCTACAATGAGCAGTTCTTC,CATSLGSSYNEQFF
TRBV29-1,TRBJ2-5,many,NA,TGCAGCGTCGAGGGGACACAACAAGAGACCCAGTACTTC,CSVEGTQQETQYF
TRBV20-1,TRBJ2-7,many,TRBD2,TGCAGTGCTAGAGTAGCGGGAGCGAGGGAGCAGTACTTC,CSARVAGAREQYF
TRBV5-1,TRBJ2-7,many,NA,TGTGCCAGCAGTTTGGGGAACTACGAGCAGTACTTC,CASSLGNYEQYF
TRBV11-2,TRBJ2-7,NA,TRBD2,TGTGCCAGCAGCTTAACCCCGGGGATAGCGGGAAAGGGCGAGCAGTACTTC,CASSLTPGIAGKGEQYF
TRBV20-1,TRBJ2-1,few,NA,TGCAGTGCTAGAGATCCCCTCGGACAGCATTGGTATGAGCAGTTCTTC,CSARDPLGQHWYEQFF
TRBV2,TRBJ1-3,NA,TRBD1,TGTGCCAGCAGAGAAAACGTCAGGGGGCTTTACGCCTCTGGAAACACCATATATTTT,CASRENVRGLYASGNTIYF
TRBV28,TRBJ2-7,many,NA,TGTGCCAGCAGTTTAAGCGGACTCCTCCGGGGCTCCTACGAGCAGTACTTC,CASSLSGLLRGSYEQYF
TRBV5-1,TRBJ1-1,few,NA,TGCGCCTCATCGACGGACATGAACACTGAAGCTTTCTTT,CASSTDMNTEAFF